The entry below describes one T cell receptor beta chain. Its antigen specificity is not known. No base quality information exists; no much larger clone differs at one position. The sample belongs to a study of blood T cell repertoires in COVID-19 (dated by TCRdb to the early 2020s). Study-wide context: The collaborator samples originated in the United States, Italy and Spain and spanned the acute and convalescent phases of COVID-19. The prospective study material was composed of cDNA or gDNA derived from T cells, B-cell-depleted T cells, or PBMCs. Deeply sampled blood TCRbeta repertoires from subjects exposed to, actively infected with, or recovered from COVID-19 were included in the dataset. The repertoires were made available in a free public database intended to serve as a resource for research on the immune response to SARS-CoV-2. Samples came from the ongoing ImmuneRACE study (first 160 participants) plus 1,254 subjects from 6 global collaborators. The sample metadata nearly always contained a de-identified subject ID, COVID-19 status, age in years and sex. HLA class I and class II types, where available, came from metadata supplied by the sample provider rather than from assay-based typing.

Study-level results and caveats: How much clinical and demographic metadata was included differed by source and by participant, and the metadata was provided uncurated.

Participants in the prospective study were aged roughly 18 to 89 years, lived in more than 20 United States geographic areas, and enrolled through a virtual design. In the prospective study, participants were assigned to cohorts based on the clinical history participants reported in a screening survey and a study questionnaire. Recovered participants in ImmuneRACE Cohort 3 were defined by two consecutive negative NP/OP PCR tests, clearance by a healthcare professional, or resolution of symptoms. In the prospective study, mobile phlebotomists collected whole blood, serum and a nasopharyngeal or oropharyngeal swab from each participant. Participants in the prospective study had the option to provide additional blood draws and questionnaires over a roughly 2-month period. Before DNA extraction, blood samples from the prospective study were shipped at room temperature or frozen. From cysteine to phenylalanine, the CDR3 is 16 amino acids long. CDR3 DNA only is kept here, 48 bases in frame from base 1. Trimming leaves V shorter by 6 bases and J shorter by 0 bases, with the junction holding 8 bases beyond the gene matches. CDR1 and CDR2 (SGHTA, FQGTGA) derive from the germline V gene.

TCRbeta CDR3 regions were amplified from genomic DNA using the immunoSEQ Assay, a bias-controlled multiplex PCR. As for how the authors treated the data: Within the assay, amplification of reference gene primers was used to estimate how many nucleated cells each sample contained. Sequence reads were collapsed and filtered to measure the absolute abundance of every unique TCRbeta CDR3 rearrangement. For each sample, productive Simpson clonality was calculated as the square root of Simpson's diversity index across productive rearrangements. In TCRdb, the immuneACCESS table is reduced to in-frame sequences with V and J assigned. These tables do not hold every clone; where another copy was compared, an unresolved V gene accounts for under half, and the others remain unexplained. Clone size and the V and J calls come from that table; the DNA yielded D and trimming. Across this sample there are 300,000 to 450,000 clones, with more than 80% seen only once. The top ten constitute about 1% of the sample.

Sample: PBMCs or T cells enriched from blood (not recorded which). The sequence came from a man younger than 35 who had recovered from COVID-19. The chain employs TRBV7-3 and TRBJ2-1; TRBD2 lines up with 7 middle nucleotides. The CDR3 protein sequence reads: CASSPSGGSSYNEQFF. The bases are TGTGCCAGCAGTCCCTCAGGCGGGAGCTCCTACAATGAGCAGTTCTTC. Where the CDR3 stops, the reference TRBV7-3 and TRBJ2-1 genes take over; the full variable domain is GAGVSQTPSNKVTEKGKYVELRCDPISGHTALYWYRQSLGQGPEFLIYFQGTGAADDSGLPNDRFFAVRPEGSVSTLKIQRTERGDSAVYLCASSPSGGSSYNEQFFGPGTRLTVL.